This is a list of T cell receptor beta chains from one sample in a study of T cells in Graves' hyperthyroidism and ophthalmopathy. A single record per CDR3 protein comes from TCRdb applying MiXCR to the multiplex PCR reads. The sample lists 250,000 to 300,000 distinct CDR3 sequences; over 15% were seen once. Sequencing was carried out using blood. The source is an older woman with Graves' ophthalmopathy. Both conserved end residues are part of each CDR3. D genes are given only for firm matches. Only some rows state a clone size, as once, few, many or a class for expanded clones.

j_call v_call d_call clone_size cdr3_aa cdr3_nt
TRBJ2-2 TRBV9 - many CASSVTSNTGELFF TGTGCCAGCAGCGTTACATCGAACACCGGGGAGCTGTTTTTT
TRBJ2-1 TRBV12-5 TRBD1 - CASGFDRGSYNEQFF TGTGCTAGTGGTTTCGACAGGGGCTCCTACAATGAGCAGTTCTTC
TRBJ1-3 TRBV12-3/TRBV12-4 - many CAGARTAGNTIYF TGTGCCGGGGCCCGGACTGCTGGAAACACCATATATTTT
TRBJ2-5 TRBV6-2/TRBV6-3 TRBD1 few CASRQGEETQYF TGTGCCAGCAGGCAGGGGGAAGAGACCCAGTACTTC
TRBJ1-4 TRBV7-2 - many CASSLGLGANEKLFF TGTGCCAGCAGCTTAGGTTTGGGGGCTAATGAAAAACTGTTTTTT
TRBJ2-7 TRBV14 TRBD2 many CASSQVGGGSYEQYF TGTGCCAGCAGCCAAGTGGGCGGGGGTTCCTACGAGCAGTACTTC
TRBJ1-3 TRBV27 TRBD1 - CASSTDRGPGNTIYF TGTGCCAGCAGTACCGACAGGGGGCCTGGAAACACCATATATTTT
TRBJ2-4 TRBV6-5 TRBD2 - CASSYSVAGGPLAKNIQYF TGTGCCAGCAGTTACTCTGTAGCGGGAGGGCCCTTAGCCAAAAACATTCAGTACTTC
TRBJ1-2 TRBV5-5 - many CASSLRQTPLSNYGYTF TGTGCCAGCAGCCTGCGGCAGACCCCTCTGTCGAACTATGGCTACACCTTC
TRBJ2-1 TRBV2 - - CASRGRFQFF TGTGCCAGCAGAGGCAGGTTTCAGTTCTTC
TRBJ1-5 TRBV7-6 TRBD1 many CASSLDPGQGARQPQHF TGTGCCAGCAGCTTAGATCCGGGACAGGGGGCGCGGCAGCCCCAGCATTTT
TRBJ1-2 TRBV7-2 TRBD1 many CASSFVRGTGTDGYTF TGTGCCAGCAGCTTTGTCCGAGGGACAGGGACGGATGGCTACACCTTC
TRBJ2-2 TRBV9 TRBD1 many CASSNQGQAYTGELFF TGTGCCAGCAGCAACCAGGGACAGGCTTACACCGGGGAGCTGTTTTTT
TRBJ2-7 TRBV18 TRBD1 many CASSPARDRGGYEQYF TGTGCCAGCTCACCAGCCAGGGACAGGGGCGGATACGAGCAGTACTTC
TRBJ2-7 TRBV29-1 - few CSAMDGFPEEQYF TGCAGCGCTATGGACGGCTTTCCGGAAGAGCAGTACTTC
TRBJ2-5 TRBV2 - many CASSEYNGETQYF TGTGCCAGCAGTGAATATAATGGGGAGACCCAGTACTTC
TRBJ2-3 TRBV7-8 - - CASRARRARTDTQYF TGTGCCAGCAGAGCTCGCCGGGCTAGGACAGATACGCAGTATTTT
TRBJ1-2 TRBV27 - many CASSLRGAPGGYTF TGTGCCAGCAGTTTACGAGGAGCTCCGGGAGGCTACACCTTC
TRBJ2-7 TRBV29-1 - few CSVTTEHSYEQYF TGCAGCGTAACGACGGAACACTCCTACGAGCAGTACTTC
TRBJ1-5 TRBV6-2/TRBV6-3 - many CASSYGTGNQPQHF TGTGCCAGCAGCTACGGGACGGGAAATCAGCCCCAGCATTTT
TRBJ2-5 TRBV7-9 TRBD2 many CASSLEGGGAQETQYF TGTGCCAGCAGCTTAGAAGGCGGGGGAGCCCAAGAGACCCAGTACTTC
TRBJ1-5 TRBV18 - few CASSPRGSWNQPQHF TGTGCCAGCTCACCGCGGGGATCGTGGAATCAGCCCCAGCATTTT
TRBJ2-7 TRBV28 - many CASASRQGGWYEQYF TGTGCCAGCGCGTCAAGACAGGGAGGTTGGTACGAGCAGTACTTC
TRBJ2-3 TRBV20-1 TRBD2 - CSARRTSGSPDTQYF TGCAGTGCTAGAAGGACTAGCGGGAGCCCAGATACGCAGTATTTT
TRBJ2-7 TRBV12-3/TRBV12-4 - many CASRYGGVSYEQYF TGTGCCAGCAGATACGGAGGGGTGTCCTACGAGCAGTACTTC
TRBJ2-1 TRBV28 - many CASSLERVWGGTYNEQFF TGTGCCAGCAGTTTAGAGCGGGTGTGGGGGGGCACCTACAATGAGCAGTTCTTC
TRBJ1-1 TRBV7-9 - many CASNREAEAFF TGTGCCAGCAATCGGGAAGCTGAAGCTTTCTTT
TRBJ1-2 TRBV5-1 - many CASSSFPRYGYTF TGCGCCAGCAGCTCTTTTCCTCGCTATGGCTACACCTTC
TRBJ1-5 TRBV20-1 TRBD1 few CSGDRGYSNQPQHF TGCAGCGGGGACAGGGGTTATAGCAATCAGCCCCAGCATTTT